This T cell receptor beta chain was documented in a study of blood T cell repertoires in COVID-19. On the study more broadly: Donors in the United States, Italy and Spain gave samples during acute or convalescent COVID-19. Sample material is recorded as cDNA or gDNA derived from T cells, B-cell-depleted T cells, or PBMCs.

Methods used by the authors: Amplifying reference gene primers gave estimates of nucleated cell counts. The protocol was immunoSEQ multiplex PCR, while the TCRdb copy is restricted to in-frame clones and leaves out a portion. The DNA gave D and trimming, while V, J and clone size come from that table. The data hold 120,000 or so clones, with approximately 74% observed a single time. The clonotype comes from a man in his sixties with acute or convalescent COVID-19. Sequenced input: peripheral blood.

The CDR3 DNA sequence: TGCAGCGTTTTGGGGGGAGGGAACGAGCAGTACTTC. Encoded protein: CSVLGGGNEQYF. The rearrangement links TRBV29-1 to TRBJ2-7, with 7 bases identical to TRBD2. V lost 5 bases to trimming and J lost 5 bases; unmatched junction nucleotides: 6. The CDR3 is made up of 12 amino acids. The V gene's germline CDR1 is SQVTM and CDR2 ANQGSEA.